The count of the clone carrying this T cell receptor (beta chain) is one. The data derive from a study of blood T cell repertoires in COVID-19. Turning to the study itself: Material from acute and convalescent COVID-19 was sourced from the United States, Italy and Spain. From T cells, B-cell-depleted T cells, or PBMCs came the material, which was cDNA or gDNA.

V lost 8 bases to trimming and J lost 6 bases; unmatched junction nucleotides: 11. Germline-derived CDR1 and CDR2 are MDHEN and SYDVKM. CDR3 size: 15 residues. Under the authors' procedure: Amplification from reference gene primers served as the basis for estimated nucleated cell counts. Clones were read by immunoSEQ multiplex PCR, and TCRdb kept only the in-frame ones, dropping some. Clone size and V and J calls were adopted from that table, with D and trimming inferred from the DNA. The table lists roughly 230,000 clones, less than 90% of them singletons, with more than 1.5% in the top ten. The clonotype originates from a man in his 70s with acute or convalescent COVID-19. This rearrangement joins TRBV28 to TRBJ1-5; TRBD1 matches 9 bases. Sample: peripheral blood. This CDR3 is CASRSPGQGGQPQHF. CDR3 bases: TGTGCCAGCCGAAGCCCGGGACAGGGCGGTCAGCCCCAGCATTTT. The full variable domain, with the rest looked up from reference TRBV28 and TRBJ1-5, is DVKVTQSSRYLVKRTGEKVFLECVQDMDHENMFWYRQDPGLGLRLIYFSYDVKMKEKGDIPEGYSVSREKKERFSLILESASTNQTSMYLCASRSPGQGGQPQHFGDGTRLSIL.